The 27 T cell receptor beta chains given below trace back to one sample, sequenced in a study of regulatory T cells in long-lasting Graves disease. Combining iRepertoire HTBI primers with Arm-PCR of CDR3 regions, the authors built TCR beta libraries. TCRdb reprocessed the multiplex PCR reads via MiXCR and lists one record per CDR3 protein. The repertoire holds around 420,000 distinct CDR3 sequences, with 15% as singletons. Sample time point: newly diagnosed GD, antithyroid drugs for less than 3 months. PBMCs were the source of the RNA used for TCR sequencing. This sample was also put to use in a study of T cells in Graves' hyperthyroidism and ophthalmopathy.

Here the sequenced sample was peripheral blood mononuclear cells (PBMCs), taken at new diagnosis, from a patient treated with antithyroid drugs. These receptors were taken from a woman in her 40s with Graves disease.

Ten or more counts support this clonotype. The genes are TRBV27 and TRBJ1-5; possible D gene TRBD1, 6 bases. This CDR3 has 15 residues. Germline V gene sequence: CDR1 MNHEY, CDR2 SMNVEV (reference sequence). The V gene lost 6 bases and the J gene lost 5 bases, with 17 bases spanning the gap. This CDR3 is CASRTRRDTHQPQHF. CDR3 DNA sequence: TGTGCCAGCAGAACCCGCCGGGACACCCATCAGCCCCAGCATTTT.

This clonotype appeared many times. V and J are TRBV6-2 or TRBV6-3 and TRBJ2-4; TRBD1 matches 11 bases. The CDR3 runs to 14 residues. J lost 6 bases, V lost 6 bases, and 4 bases had no gene match. Looked up from germline, CDR1 is MNHEY and CDR2 is SVGEGT. The CDR3 sequence: CASSPGTGGNIQYF. CDR3 sequence (DNA): TGTGCCAGCAGCCCCGGGACAGGGGGAAACATTCAGTACTTC.

This clonotype was recorded at least ten times. The chain uses TRBV5-1 and TRBJ2-7, with 9 nucleotides matching TRBD2. The V gene end was trimmed by 4 bases and the J gene end by 4 bases; junction bases not matched to a gene: 3. Germline assignment: CDR1 SGHRS and CDR2 YFSETQ. The CDR3 loop spans 13 amino acids. The CDR3 spells CASSISGRYEQYF. The CDR3 DNA follows: TGCGCCAGCAGCATTAGCGGGAGATACGAGCAGTACTTC.

This clonotype has more than one count but fewer than ten. V is TRBV11-3 and J is TRBJ1-1; TRBD1 aligns across 7 bases. The CDR3 sequence is 14 residues long. V shed 5 bases, J shed 5 bases, and the junction held 8 bases outside the gene matches. Germline values: CDR1 SGHNT, CDR2 YENEEA. CDR3 sequence: CASSAYRGGTEAFF. Here the CDR3 DNA reads TGTGCCAGCAGCGCATACAGGGGAGGAACTGAAGCTTTCTTT.

This clonotype came up a few times. J is TRBJ2-5 and V is TRBV5-4; 8 bases fit TRBD1. CDR1 is SGHNT, CDR2 YYREEE, per germline (reference sequence). CDR3 length: 15 residues. J lost 4 bases, V lost 4 bases, and 9 bases had no gene match. CDR3 sequence (DNA): TGTGCCAGCAGCCAGGGGGCAGGGTACGGAGAGACCCAGTACTTC. This codes for CASSQGAGYGETQYF.

This sequence joins TRBV5-1 and TRBJ1-3, with a tentative D call TRBD1 (5 bases). CDR3 length: 15 amino acids. Trimming pared 4 bases from V and 0 bases from J, leaving 11 bases between. CDR1 is SGHRS and CDR2 is YFSETQ in the germline V gene. CDR3 DNA: TGCGCCAGCAGCGCTGACGGGGCCTCTGGAAACACCATATATTTT. Amino acids: CASSADGASGNTIYF.

In its sample, this clonotype was seen many times. This sequence joins TRBV20-1 and TRBJ2-3; 8 nucleotides match TRBD2. The J segment lost 3 bases and the V segment lost 0 bases, leaving 8 bases of the junction unmatched. The germline gives CDR1 DFQATT, CDR2 SNEGSKA (reference sequence). CDR3 size: 16 residues. CDR3 nucleotide sequence: TGCAGTGCTAGAGATCCCCGGGAGGGCTTGACAGATACGCAGTATTTT. Translation gives CSARDPREGLTDTQYF.

The chain has TRBV29-1 and TRBJ2-7; D is ambiguous. Germline V CDR1 and CDR2: SQVTM, ANQGSEA. The V end was cut by 7 bases, the J end by 2 bases, with 12 bases between. This CDR3 is 12 amino acids long. The CDR3 region is CSAQDDPYEQYF. The CDR3 DNA sequence: TGCAGCGCTCAGGACGATCCCTACGAGCAGTACTTC.

To note about this clonotype: A much larger clone sits a single nucleotide away, making a read error possible. The chain couples TRBV27 to TRBJ1-1; no firm D call. The CDR3 is 17 residues long. Germline V gives CDR1 MNHEY, CDR2 SMNVEV (reference sequence). This CDR3 reads CAGSPTLFGQLNTEAFF. Here the CDR3 DNA reads TGTGCCGGCAGTCCGACCTTATTTGGGCAGCTGAACACTGAAGCTTTCTTT.

This chain uses TRBV7-9 with TRBJ2-7; 8 bases match TRBD2. Germline assignment: CDR1 SEHNR and CDR2 FQNEAQ (reference sequence). The ends lost 1 base at V and 3 bases at J; junction bases unmatched: 14. The CDR3 runs 18 residues. This CDR3 reads CASSLVMSSSGEFYEQYF. CDR3 bases: TGTGCCAGCAGCTTAGTTATGTCAAGTAGCGGGGAGTTCTACGAGCAGTACTTC.

This clonotype was seen repeatedly, ten times or more. The gene calls are TRBV29-1 and TRBJ2-2, with D maybe TRBD2 (5 bases). Trimming took 2 bases from V and 4 from J, leaving 17 bases between them. Germline V gene sequence: CDR1 SQVTM, CDR2 ANQGSEA. The CDR3 is made up of 16 amino acids. CDR3 residues: CSVERGSEAATGELFF. The CDR3 DNA follows: TGCAGCGTTGAACGGGGTAGCGAGGCAGCCACCGGGGAGCTGTTTTTT.

V is TRBV20-1 and J is TRBJ2-7; 12 nucleotides line up with TRBD1. The CDR3 length is 16 residues. Germline V lookup: CDR1 DFQATT, CDR2 SNEGSKA (reference sequence). Losses at the gene ends were 5 bases for V and 2 bases for J; bases not matched to a gene: 10. The CDR3 DNA follows: TGCAGTGCTCTCAACCCGGGACAGGGGGCGACCTACGAGCAGTACTTC. This encodes CSALNPGQGATYEQYF.

This clonotype was seen repeatedly, ten times or more. The rearrangement joins TRBV12-3 or TRBV12-4 to TRBJ2-7; D may be TRBD1 or TRBD2 (5 bases each). This CDR3 has 11 amino acids. The V end was cut by 8 bases, the J end by 1 base, with 6 bases between. DNA of the CDR3: TGTGCCAGCGGGGGTTCCTACGAGCAGTACTTC. Residues: CASGGSYEQYF.

This clonotype was seen a few times. This chain links TRBV28 with TRBJ1-2; 10 bases map to TRBD1. Germline CDR1 and CDR2: MDHEN and SYDVKM. V lost 8 bases and J lost 7; bases outside the gene matches: 4. This CDR3 contains 12 residues. CDR3 sequence reads: CASVTGGSGYTF. CDR3 in DNA: TGTGCCAGCGTGACAGGGGGCTCTGGCTACACCTTC.

This clonotype was seen a handful of times. The chain joins TRBV12-3 or TRBV12-4 to TRBJ1-1; TRBD1 is a possible D gene (6 bases). This CDR3 is built from 13 residues. V shed 6 bases and J shed 4 bases, with 12 bases lying between them. The DNA of the CDR3 is TGTGCCAGCAGCTCCGGGACAAGCACTGAAGCTTTCTTT. The encoded protein is CASSSGTSTEAFF.

The table lists this clonotype with a few counts. The chain recombines TRBV5-6 with TRBJ1-4; D is unresolved. The CDR3 totals 15 residues. Germline lookup yields CDR1 SGHDT and CDR2 YYEEEE. Trimming shortened V by 2 bases and J by 7 bases, and 15 bases separated the two germline ends. The chain's CDR3 is CASSLWSRAAEKLFF. The CDR3 DNA reads TGTGCCAGCAGCTTATGGTCGAGGGCGGCTGAAAAACTGTTTTTT.

This clonotype was detected ten times or more. This chain joins TRBV27 and TRBJ1-6; D gene uncertain. V was clipped by 6 bases and J by 6 bases, with 12 bases between them. The V gene's germline CDR1 is MNHEY and CDR2 SMNVEV (reference sequence). The CDR3 spans 14 residues. In nucleotides, the CDR3 is TGTGCCAGCAGGACCGGGTTCCTTAATTCACCCCTCCACTTT. Residues: CASRTGFLNSPLHF.

In its sample, this clonotype was seen many times. V gene TRBV7-3 combines with J gene TRBJ2-3, with D perhaps TRBD1 (5 bases). This CDR3 has 14 amino acids. Trimming took 5 bases from V and 3 from J, leaving 12 bases between them. Germline loops: CDR1 SGHTA, CDR2 FQGTGA. DNA for the CDR3: TGTGCCAGCAGCCGAAGTGACAGAACAGATACGCAGTATTTT. Its translation: CASSRSDRTDTQYF.

This clonotype was seen ten or more times. V usage is TRBV12-3 or TRBV12-4 and J usage is TRBJ2-1; D could derive from TRBD1 or TRBD2 (5 bases each). The CDR3 covers 14 residues. V was cut by 5 bases and J by 6 bases, with 14 bases left in between. CDR3 in amino acids: CASSSLRDPNEQFF. DNA for the CDR3: TGTGCCAGCAGTAGCCTTCGGGACCCCAATGAGCAGTTCTTC.

Details on this clonotype: This may come from a read error, since a much larger clone is one base off. Here the CDR3 omits its conserved ending phenylalanine or tryptophan, so a read error is the likely source. The chain couples TRBV19 to TRBJ2-7; 7 nucleotides match TRBD2. This CDR3 is 14 amino acids long. Germline V gives CDR1 LNHDA, CDR2 SQIVND (reference sequence). V was pared by 1 base and J by 7 bases, with 7 bases of the junction left unmatched. The CDR3 DNA is TGTGCCAGTAGTATAGCGGCGGGAGCCGGGGAGCAGTACTCC. Protein sequence: CASSIAAGAGEQYS.

This clonotype was found many times. In nucleotides, the CDR3 is TGTGCCAGCAGTGAAGTAGGGGGGGGCACAGATACGCAGTATTTT. Its translation is CASSEVGGGTDTQYF. The chain has TRBV2 and TRBJ2-3, with D perhaps matching TRBD2 (7 bases). Per germline, CDR1 SNHLY and CDR2 FYNNEI. V was shortened by 1 base and J by 1 base, with 9 bases between the two germline ends. CDR3 length: 15 residues.

The table lists this clonotype with many counts. V is TRBV5-1 and J is TRBJ2-1, with 10 bases aligning to TRBD1. This CDR3 has 16 residues. The V and J ends lost 1 base and 7 bases, in that order; junction bases with no gene match: 8. Germline CDR1 reads SGHRS; CDR2 reads YFSETQ. The CDR3 DNA reads TGCGCCAGCAGCTTGTCGGTGTGGACAGGGGGGAATGAGCAGTTCTTC. This gives the protein CASSLSVWTGGNEQFF. Based on the CDR3 plus reference TRBV5-1 and TRBJ2-1, the full variable domain is KAGVTQTPRYLIKTRGQQVTLSCSPISGHRSVSWYQQTPGQGLQFLFEYFSETQRNKGNFPGRFSGRQFSNSRSEMNVSTLELGDSALYLCASSLSVWTGGNEQFFGPGTRLTVL.

This clonotype turned up a few times. V is TRBV10-3 and J is TRBJ2-3; TRBD2 matches 11 bases. The CDR3 has 19 residues. With 3 bases clipped from V and 6 bases from J, the junction kept 17 bases outside the gene matches. In germline, CDR1 is ENHRY, CDR2 SYGVKD. The CDR3 sequence: CAISDLAPSGRNRGDTQYF. In DNA, the CDR3 is TGTGCCATCAGTGATTTAGCGCCTAGCGGGAGGAATCGTGGGGATACGCAGTATTTT.

This clonotype occurred many times. The CDR3 loop is CASTLDRGEYEQYF. DNA of the CDR3: TGTGCCAGCACCCTCGACAGGGGGGAGTACGAGCAGTACTTC. The chain is built from TRBV28 and TRBJ2-7; 9 nucleotides agree with TRBD1. The CDR3 is 14 amino acids. Per the germline V gene, CDR1 is MDHEN and CDR2 is SYDVKM. V lost 7 bases, J lost 4 bases, and 8 bases stayed unmatched.

This clonotype was seen ten or more times. The CDR3 sequence is CASSSAGAKADTQYF. The CDR3 bases are TGTGCCAGCAGCTCCGCGGGAGCCAAGGCAGATACGCAGTATTTT. This chain joins TRBV11-2 and TRBJ2-3, with 7 bases that match TRBD2. V lost 4 bases and J lost 4; bases outside the gene matches: 8. Germline CDR1 SGHAT, CDR2 FQNNGV. The CDR3 extends over 15 amino acids.

The rearrangement joins TRBV12-3 or TRBV12-4 to TRBJ2-1; 14 bases align to TRBD2. V lost 1 base to trimming and J lost 8 bases; unmatched junction nucleotides: 7. This CDR3 has 17 residues. The CDR3: CASSLGRRLAGGDEQFF. In DNA form, the CDR3 reads TGTGCCAGCAGTTTAGGGCGGAGACTAGCGGGAGGGGATGAGCAGTTCTTC.

This clonotype was counted many times. One end of the junction fails to match germline, which may point to a read error. This chain links TRBV12-3 or TRBV12-4 with TRBJ1-1; no clear D. This CDR3 is 13 amino acids long. This chain's CDR3 is CASSLGWGTEAFF. CDR3 sequence (DNA): TGTGCCAGCAGCTTAGGATGGGGCACTGAAGCTTTCTTT.